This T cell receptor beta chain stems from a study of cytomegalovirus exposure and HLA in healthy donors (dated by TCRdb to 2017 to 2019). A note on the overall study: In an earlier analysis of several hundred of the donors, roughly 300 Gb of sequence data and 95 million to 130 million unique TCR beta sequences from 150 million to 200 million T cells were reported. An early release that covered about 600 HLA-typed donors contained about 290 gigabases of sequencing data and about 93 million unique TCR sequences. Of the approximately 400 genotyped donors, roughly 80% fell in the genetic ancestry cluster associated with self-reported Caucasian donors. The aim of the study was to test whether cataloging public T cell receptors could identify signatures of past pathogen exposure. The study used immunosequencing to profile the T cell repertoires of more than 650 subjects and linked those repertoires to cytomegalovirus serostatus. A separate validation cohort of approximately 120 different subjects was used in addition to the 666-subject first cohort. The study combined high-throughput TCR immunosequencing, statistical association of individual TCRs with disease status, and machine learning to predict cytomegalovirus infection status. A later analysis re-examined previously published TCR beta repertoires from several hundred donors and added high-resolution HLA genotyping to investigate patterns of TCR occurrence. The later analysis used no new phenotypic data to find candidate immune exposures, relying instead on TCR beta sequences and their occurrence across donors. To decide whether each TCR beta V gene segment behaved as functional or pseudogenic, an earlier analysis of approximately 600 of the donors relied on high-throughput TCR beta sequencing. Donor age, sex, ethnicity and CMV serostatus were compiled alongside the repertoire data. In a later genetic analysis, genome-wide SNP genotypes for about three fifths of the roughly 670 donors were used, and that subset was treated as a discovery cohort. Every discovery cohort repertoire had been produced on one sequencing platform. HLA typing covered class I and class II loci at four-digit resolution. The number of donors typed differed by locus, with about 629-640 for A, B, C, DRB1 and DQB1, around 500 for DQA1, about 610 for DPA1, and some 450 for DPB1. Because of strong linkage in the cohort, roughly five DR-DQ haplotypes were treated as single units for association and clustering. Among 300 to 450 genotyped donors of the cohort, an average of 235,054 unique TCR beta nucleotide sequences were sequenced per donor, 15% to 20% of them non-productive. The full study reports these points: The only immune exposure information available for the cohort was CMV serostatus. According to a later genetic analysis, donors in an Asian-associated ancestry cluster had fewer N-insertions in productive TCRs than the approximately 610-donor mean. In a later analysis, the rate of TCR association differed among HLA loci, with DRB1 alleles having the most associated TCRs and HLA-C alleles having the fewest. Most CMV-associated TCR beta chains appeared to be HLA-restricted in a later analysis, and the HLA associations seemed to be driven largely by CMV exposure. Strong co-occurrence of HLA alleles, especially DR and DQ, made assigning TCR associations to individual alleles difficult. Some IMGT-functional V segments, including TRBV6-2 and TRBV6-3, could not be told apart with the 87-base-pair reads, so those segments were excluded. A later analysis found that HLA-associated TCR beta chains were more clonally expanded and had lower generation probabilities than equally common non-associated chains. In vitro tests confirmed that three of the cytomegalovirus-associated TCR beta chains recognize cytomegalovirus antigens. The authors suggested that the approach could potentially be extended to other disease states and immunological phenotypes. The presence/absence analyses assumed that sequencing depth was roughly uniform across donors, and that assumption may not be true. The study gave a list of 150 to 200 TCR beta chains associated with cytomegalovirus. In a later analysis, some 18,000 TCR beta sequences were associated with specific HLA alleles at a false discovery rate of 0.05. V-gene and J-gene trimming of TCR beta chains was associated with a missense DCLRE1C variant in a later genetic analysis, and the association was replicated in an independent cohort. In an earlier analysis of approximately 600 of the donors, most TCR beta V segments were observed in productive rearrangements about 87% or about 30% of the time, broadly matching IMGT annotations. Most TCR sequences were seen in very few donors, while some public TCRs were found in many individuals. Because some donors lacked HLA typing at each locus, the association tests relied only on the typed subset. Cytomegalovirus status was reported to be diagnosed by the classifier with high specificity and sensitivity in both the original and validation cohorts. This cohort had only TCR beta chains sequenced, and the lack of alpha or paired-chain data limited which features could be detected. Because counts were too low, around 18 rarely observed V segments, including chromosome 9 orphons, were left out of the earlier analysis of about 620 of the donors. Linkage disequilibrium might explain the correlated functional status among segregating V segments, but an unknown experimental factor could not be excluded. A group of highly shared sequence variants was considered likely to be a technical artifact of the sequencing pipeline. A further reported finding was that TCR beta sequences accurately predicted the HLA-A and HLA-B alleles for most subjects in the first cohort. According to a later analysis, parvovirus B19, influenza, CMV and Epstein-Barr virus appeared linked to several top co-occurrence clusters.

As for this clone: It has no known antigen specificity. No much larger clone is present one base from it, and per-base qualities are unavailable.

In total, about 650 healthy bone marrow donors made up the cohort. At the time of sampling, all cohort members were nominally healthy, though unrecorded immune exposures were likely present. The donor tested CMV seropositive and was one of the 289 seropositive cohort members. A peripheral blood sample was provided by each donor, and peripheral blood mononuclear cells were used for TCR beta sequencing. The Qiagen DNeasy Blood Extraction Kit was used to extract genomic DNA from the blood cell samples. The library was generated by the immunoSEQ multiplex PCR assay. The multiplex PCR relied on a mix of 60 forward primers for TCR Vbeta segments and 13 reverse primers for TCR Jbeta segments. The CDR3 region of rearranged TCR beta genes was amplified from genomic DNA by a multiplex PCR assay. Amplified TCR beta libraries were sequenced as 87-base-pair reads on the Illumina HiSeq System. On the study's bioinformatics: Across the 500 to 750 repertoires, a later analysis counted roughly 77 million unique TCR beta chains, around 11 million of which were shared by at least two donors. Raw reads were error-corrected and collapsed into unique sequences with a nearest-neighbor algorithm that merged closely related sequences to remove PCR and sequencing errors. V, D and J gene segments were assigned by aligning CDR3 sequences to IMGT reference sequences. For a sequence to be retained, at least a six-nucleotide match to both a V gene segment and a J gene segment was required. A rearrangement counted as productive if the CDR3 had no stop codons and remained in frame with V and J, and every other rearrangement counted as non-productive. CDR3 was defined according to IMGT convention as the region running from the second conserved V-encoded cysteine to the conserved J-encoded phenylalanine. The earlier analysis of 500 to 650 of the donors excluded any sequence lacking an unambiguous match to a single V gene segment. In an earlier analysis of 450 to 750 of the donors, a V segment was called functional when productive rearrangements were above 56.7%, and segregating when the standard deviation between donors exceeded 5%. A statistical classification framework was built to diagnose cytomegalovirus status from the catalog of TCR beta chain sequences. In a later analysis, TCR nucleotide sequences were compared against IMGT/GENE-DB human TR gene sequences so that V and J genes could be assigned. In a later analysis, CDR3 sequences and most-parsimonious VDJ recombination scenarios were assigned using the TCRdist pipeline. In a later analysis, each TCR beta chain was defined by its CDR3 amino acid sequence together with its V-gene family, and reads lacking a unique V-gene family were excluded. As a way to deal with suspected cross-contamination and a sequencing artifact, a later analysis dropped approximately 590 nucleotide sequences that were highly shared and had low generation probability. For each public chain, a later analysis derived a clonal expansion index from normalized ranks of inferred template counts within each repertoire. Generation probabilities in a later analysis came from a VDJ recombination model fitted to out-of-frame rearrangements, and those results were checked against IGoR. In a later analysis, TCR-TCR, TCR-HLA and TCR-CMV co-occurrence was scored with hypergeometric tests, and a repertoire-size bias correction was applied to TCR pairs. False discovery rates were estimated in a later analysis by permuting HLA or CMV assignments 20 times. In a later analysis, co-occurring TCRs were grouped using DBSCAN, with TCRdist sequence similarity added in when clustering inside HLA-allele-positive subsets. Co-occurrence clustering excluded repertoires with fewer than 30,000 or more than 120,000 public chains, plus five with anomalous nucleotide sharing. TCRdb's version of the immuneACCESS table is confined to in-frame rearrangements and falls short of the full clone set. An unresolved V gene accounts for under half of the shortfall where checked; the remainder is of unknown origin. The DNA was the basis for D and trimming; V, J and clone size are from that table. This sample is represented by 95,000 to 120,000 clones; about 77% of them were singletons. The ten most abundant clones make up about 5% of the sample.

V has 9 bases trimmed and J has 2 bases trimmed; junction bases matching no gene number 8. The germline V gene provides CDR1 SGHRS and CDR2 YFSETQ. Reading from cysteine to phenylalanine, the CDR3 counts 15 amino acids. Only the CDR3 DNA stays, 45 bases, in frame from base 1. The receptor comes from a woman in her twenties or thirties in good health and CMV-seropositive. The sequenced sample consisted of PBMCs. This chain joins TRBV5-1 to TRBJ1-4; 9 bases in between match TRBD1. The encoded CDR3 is CATQQGAGTNEKLFF. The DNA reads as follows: TGCGCCACCCAACAGGGGGCAGGGACTAATGAAAAACTGTTTTTT.